This TCR beta chain is from a study of metastatic and nonmetastatic thyroid tumors. As for the study in general: Peripheral blood and tumor or nodule samples from malignant and benign thyroid patients were compared. Findings and limits, study-wide: Benign nodules were reported to have significantly lower TCR beta diversity than malignant thyroid tumors, in blood and tumor.

As to this clone: No antigen is known for it.

Each patient went into thyroid surgery without having received any treatment. CDR3 length: 15 residues. Per the germline V gene, CDR1 is LGHDT and CDR2 is YNNKEL (reference sequence). Trimming removed 1 base from V and 3 bases from J; junction bases left unmatched: 1. With MiXCR, TCRdb reprocessed the PCR reads. The sample shows more than 9,000 clones, 25% to 35% of them seen only once. Material for sequencing was tumor tissue. The rearrangement joins TRBV3-1 to TRBJ2-7, with 12 nucleotides matching TRBD2. This receptor was taken from a male donor with papillary thyroid cancer or a benign thyroid nodule (not recorded which). Some clones in this sample may be carry-over from other donors' samples. Written as DNA, the CDR3 is TGTGCCAGCAGCCAAGGACTAGCGGGGGTCTACGAGCAGTACTTC. Translating gives CASSQGLAGVYEQYF.